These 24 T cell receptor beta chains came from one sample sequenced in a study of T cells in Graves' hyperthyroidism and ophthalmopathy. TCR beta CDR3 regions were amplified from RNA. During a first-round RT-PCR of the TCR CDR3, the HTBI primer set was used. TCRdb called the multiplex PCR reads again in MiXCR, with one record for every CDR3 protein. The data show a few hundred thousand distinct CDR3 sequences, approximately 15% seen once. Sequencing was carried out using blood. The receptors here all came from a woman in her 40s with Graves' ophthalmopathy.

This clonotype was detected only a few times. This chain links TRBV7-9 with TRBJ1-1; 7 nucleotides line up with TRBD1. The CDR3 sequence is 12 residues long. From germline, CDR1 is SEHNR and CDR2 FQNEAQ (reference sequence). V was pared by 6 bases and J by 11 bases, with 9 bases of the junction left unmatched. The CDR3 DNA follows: TGTGCCAGCAGACCAGGGGGGGGGAAGGCTTTCTTT. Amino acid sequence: CASRPGGGKAFF.

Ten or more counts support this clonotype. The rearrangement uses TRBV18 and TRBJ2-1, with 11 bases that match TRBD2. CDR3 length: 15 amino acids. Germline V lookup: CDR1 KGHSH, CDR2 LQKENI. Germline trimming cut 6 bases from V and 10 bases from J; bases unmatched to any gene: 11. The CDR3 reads CASSPLAGGLGEQFF. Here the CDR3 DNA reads TGTGCCAGCTCCCCATTAGCGGGGGGGCTGGGGGAGCAGTTCTTC. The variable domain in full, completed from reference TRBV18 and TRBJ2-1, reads NAGVMQNPRHLVRRRGQEARLRCSPMKGHSHVYWYRQLPEEGLKFMVYLQKENIIDESGMPKERFSAEFPKEGPSILRIQQVVRGDSAAYFCASSPLAGGLGEQFFGPGTRLTVL.

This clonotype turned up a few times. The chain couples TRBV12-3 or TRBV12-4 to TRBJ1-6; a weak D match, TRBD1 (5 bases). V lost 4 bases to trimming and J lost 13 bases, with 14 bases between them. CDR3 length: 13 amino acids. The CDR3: CASSWGTGLPLHF. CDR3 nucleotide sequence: TGTGCCAGCAGTTGGGGGACGGGTCTTCCCCTCCACTTT.

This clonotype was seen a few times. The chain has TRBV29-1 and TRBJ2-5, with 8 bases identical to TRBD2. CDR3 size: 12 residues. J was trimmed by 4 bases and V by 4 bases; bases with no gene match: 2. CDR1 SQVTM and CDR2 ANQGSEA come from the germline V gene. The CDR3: CSVGLAGETQYF. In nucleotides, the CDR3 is TGCAGCGTTGGGCTAGCGGGAGAGACCCAGTACTTC. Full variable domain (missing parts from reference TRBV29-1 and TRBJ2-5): SAVISQKPSRDICQRGTSLTIQCQVDSQVTMMFWYRQQPGQSLTLIATANQGSEATYESGFVIDKFPISRPNLTFSTLTVSNMSPEDSSIYLCSVGLAGETQYFGPGTRLLVL.

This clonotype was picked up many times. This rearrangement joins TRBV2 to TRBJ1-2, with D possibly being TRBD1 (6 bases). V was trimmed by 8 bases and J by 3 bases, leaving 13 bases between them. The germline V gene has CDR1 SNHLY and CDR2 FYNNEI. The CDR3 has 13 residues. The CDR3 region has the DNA TGTGCCAGCCCCAGGGGCCAGGACTATGGCTACACCTTC. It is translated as CASPRGQDYGYTF.

The CDR3 protein is CASSAYSYEQYF. CDR3 coding DNA: TGTGCCAGCAGTGCCTACAGCTACGAGCAGTACTTC. The chain carries TRBV12-3 or TRBV12-4 and TRBJ2-7; D call uncertain. Trimming shortened V by 5 bases and J by 3 bases, and 8 bases separated the two germline ends. CDR3 length: 12 amino acids.

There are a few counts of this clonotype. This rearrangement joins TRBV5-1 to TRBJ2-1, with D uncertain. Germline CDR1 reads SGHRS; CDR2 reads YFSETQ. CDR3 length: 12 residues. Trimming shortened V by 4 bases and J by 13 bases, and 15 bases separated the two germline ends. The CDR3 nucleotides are TGCGCCAGCAGCGCAAACCCTTCCGCCCAGTTCTTC. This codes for CASSANPSAQFF.

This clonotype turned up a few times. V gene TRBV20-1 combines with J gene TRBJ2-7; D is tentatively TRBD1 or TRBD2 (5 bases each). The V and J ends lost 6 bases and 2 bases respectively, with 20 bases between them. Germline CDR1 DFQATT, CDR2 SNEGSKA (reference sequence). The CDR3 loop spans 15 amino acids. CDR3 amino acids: CSAQRSGDLTYEQYF. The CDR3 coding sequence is TGCAGTGCCCAGAGATCTGGGGACCTAACCTACGAGCAGTACTTC.

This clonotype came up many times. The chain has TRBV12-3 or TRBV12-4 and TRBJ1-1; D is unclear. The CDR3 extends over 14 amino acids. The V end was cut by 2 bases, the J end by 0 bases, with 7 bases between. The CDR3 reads CASSLSVLNTEAFF. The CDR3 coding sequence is TGTGCCAGCAGTTTATCAGTCCTGAACACTGAAGCTTTCTTT.

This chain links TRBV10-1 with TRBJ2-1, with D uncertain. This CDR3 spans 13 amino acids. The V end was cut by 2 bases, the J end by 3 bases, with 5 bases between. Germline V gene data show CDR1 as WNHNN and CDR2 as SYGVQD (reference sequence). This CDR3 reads CASSERRYNEQFF. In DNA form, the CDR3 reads TGCGCCAGCAGTGAGAGACGCTACAATGAGCAGTTCTTC.

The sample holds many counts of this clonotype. The CDR3 DNA reads as TGCGCCAGCAGCCCCGGGGGGGCGAACGGTGGCTACACCTTC. This encodes CASSPGGANGGYTF. The chain is built from TRBV4-1 and TRBJ1-2; D might be TRBD1 (6 bases). This CDR3 region has 14 residues. V lost 4 bases to trimming and J lost 7 bases, with 16 bases between them. Looked up from germline, CDR1 is MGHRA and CDR2 is YSYEKL.

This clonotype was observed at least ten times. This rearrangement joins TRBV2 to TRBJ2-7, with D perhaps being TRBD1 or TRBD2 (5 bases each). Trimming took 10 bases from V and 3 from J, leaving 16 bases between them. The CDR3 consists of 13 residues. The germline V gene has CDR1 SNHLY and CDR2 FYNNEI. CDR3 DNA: TGTGCCATCAAGGAGGACACCGACTACGAGCAGTACTTC. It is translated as CAIKEDTDYEQYF.

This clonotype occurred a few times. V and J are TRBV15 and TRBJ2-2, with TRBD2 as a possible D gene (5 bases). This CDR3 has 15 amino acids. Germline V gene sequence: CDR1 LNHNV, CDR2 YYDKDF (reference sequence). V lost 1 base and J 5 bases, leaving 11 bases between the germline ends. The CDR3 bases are TGTGCCACCAGCAGAGGAGGCGGCGGGACCGGGGAGCTGTTTTTT. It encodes CATSRGGGGTGELFF.

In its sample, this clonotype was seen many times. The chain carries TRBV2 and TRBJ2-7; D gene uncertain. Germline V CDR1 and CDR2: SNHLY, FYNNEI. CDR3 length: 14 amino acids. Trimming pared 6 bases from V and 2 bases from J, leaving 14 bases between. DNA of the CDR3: TGTGCCAGCAGGATATTAGATGGCCCCTACGAGCAGTACTTC. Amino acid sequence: CASRILDGPYEQYF.

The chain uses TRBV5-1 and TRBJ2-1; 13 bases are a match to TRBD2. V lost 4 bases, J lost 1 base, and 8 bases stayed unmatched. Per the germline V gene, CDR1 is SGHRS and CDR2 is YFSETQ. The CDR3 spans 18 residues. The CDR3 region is CASSPAGLAGASYNEQFF. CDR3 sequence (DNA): TGCGCCAGCAGCCCGGCTGGACTAGCGGGAGCTTCCTACAATGAGCAGTTCTTC.

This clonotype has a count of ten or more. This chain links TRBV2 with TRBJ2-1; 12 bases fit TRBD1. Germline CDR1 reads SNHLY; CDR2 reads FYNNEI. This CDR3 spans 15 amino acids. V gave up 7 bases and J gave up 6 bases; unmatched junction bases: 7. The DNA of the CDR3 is TGTGCCAGCAAATCAGGGACAGGGGGCTCCAATGAGCAGTTCTTC. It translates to CASKSGTGGSNEQFF. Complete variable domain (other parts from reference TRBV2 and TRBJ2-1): EPEVTQTPSHQVTQMGQEVILRCVPISNHLYFYWYRQILGQKVEFLVSFYNNEISEKSEIFDDQFSVERPDGSNFTLKIRSTKLEDSAMYFCASKSGTGGSNEQFFGPGTRLTVL.

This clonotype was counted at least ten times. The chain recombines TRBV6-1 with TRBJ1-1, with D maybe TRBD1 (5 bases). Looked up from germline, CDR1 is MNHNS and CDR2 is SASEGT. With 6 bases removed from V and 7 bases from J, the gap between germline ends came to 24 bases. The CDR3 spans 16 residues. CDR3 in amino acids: CASSAYRSGTNGEAFF. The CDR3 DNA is TGTGCCAGCAGCGCCTATCGGTCGGGGACGAACGGTGAAGCTTTCTTT.

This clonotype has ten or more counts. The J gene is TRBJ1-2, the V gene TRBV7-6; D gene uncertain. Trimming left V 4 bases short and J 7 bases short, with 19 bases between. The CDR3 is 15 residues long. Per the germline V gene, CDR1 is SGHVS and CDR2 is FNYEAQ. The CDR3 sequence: CASSSRGPGLGGYTF. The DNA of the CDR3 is TGTGCCAGCAGCTCCCGCGGACCGGGCCTCGGTGGCTACACCTTC.

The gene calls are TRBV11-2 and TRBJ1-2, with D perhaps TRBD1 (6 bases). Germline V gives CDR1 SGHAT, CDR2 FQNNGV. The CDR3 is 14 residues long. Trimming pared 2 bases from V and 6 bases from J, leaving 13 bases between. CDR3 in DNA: TGTGCCAGCAGCTTATTTACAGGGTGGGATGGCTACACCTTC. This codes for CASSLFTGWDGYTF.

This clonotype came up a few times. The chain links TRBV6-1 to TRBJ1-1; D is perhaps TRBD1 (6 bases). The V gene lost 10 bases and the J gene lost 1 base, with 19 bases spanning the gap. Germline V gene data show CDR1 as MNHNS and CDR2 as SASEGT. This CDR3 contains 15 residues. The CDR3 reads CATFIGTTKNTEAFF. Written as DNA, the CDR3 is TGTGCCACCTTCATAGGGACAACCAAGAACACTGAAGCTTTCTTT.

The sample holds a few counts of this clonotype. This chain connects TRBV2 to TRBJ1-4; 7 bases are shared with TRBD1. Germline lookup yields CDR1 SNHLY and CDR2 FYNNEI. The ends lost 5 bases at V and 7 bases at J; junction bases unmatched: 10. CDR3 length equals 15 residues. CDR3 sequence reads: CASSYSDRVSEKLFF. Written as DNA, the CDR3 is TGTGCCAGCAGTTACTCCGACAGGGTCAGTGAAAAACTGTTTTTT. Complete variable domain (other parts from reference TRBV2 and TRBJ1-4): EPEVTQTPSHQVTQMGQEVILRCVPISNHLYFYWYRQILGQKVEFLVSFYNNEISEKSEIFDDQFSVERPDGSNFTLKIRSTKLEDSAMYFCASSYSDRVSEKLFFGSGTQLSVL.

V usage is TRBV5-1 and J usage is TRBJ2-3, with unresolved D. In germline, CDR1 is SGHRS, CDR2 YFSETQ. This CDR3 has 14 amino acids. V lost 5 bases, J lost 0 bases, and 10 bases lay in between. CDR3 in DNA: TGCGCCAGCAGTCAAGACATAAGCACAGATACGCAGTATTTT. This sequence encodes CASSQDISTDTQYF.

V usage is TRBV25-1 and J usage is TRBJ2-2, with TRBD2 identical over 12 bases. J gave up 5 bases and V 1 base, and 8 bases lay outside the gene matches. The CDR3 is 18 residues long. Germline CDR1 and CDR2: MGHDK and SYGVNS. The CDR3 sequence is CASSEWLAGGQGTGELFF. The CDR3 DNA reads TGTGCCAGCAGTGAATGGCTAGCGGGGGGGCAGGGGACCGGGGAGCTGTTTTTT.

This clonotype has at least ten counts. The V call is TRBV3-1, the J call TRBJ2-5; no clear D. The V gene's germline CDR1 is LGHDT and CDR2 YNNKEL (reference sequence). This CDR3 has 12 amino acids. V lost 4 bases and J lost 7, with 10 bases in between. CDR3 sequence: CASSPNRGTQYF. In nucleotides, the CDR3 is TGTGCCAGCAGCCCAAACCGTGGGACCCAGTACTTC.